This T cell receptor beta chain emerged from a study of siplizumab effects on memory and regulatory T cells. As concerns this clone: Antigen: not known.

Study-wide results and caveats: The average Treg-derived proportion among mappable alloreactive CD4+ clones was about 70% with siplizumab versus about 27% in controls.

The CDR3 loop spans 14 amino acids. The germline V gene encodes CDR1 ENHRY and CDR2 SYGVKD. V lost 3 bases and J 5 bases, leaving 14 bases between the germline ends. The method was immunoSEQ multiplex PCR; TCRdb's version includes in-frame clones alone and lacks a portion of them. The table records about 100,000 clones, 75% to 95% of them present only once. The sequencing sample was made of CD4+ T cells sorted from blood. This sequence joins TRBV10-3 and TRBJ2-7; possible D gene TRBD2, 5 bases. The receptor's source is a human donor in good health. The CDR3, as DNA: TGTGCCATCAGTGAAGGTACTAGTCCCAACGAGCAGTACTTC. As protein: CAISEGTSPNEQYF.